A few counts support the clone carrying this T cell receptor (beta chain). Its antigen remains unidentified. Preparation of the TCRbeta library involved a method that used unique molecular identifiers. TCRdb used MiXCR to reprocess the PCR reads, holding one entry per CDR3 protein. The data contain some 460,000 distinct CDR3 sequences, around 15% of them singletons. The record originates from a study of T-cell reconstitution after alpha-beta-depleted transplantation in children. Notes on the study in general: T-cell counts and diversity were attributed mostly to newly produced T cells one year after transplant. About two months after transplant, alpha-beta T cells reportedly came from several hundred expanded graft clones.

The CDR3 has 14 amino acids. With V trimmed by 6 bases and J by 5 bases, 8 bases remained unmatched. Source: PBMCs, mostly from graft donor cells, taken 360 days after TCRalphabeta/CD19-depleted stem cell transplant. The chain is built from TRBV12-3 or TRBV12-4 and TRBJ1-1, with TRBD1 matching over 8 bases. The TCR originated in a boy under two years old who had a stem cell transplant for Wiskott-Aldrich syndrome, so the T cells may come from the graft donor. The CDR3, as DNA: TGTGCCAGCAGGTACCAGGGGGCGTTAACTGAAGCTTTCTTT. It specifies CASRYQGALTEAFF.